Below, one T cell receptor (beta chain) is given with its context. Its specificity is not known. V lost 3 bases to trimming and J lost 9 bases, with 12 bases between them. The CDR3 length is 14 residues. Germline-derived CDR1 and CDR2 are MGHRA and YSYEKL. Time point: week 5, during vaccination. Vaccinated patients received 300 ug of mutant IDH1 20-mer peptide per dose, with topical imiquimod. TCRdb's table, derived via immunoSEQ multiplex PCR, lists solely in-frame clones and lacks some. The sample holds 50,000 to 75,000 clones, 84% seen once. This sample is drawn from a study of a mutant IDH1 vaccine in newly diagnosed glioma. Study details: Investigators started vaccination 4-6 weeks after radiotherapy alone, or with temozolomide cycles. Patients' prior therapy spanned radiotherapy, temozolomide, or both; most underwent both.

Study results and caveats: Any relationship between pseudoprogression and changes in top peripheral T cell clonotypes seemed absent. Immune responses induced by vaccination arose in approximately 92% of the patients.

The material was PBMCs, obtained from a glioma patient whose treatment included an IDH1 peptide vaccine. The TCR was taken from a woman between 50 and 59 years old with glioma. This chain links TRBV4-1 with TRBJ1-6; perhaps TRBD1 as D (5 bases). The CDR3 sequence: CASSQGPGFSPLHF. CDR3 DNA sequence: TGCGCCAGCAGCCAGGGACCAGGGTTTTCACCCCTCCACTTT.